Listed below are T cell receptor beta chains from one sample, sequenced in a study of post-analysis software for immune sequencing data. TCRdb re-derived calls from the PCR reads in MiXCR, one entry per CDR3 protein. The table includes over 700,000 distinct CDR3 sequences, about 27% detected once. The source material was blood. The receptors derive from a girl aged 5 to 17 with multiple sclerosis. Each CDR3 is given with its conserved first and last residue. D genes are given only for firm matches. Only part of the rows carry a size: once, few, many, or a class if the clone is expanded.

TRBD2	few	TRBV9	TRBJ2-1	TGTGCCAGCAGCGGCGCCCGACAGACTAGCGGGCAAGGCTCCTACAATGAGCAGTTCTTC	CASSGARQTSGQGSYNEQFF
NA	NA	TRBV12-3/TRBV12-4	TRBJ1-6	TGTGCCAGCAGTCCCCAAGCAAGACTCAGATCACCCCTCCACTTT	CASSPQARLRSPLHF
NA	few	TRBV6-2/TRBV6-3	TRBJ2-4	TGTGCCAGCAGGGACGAGGGTTTTCTAGCCAAAAACATTCAGTACTTC	CASRDEGFLAKNIQYF
NA	NA	TRBV20-1	TRBJ1-6	TGCAGTGCTAGAGGAGGGACCAGCCCTTCCCTCCACTTT	CSARGGTSPSLHF
NA	NA	TRBV5-6	TRBJ2-3	TGTGCCAGCAGCTCCCTACTAGTAAGGAGCACAGATACGCAGTATTTT	CASSSLLVRSTDTQYF
NA	NA	TRBV5-1	TRBJ1-1	TGCGCCAGCAGCTTCGGGGTTGGTACTGAAGCTTTCTTT	CASSFGVGTEAFF
NA	NA	TRBV15	TRBJ2-7	TGTGCCACCAGCAGAGCTCGCGGTACCTACGAGCAGTACTTC	CATSRARGTYEQYF
TRBD2	NA	TRBV29-1	TRBJ2-3	TGCAGCGCACTCCTCTATGTCGAGCGGGAGGGCCAGACAGATACGCAGTATTTT	CSALLYVEREGQTDTQYF
NA	NA	TRBV6-1	TRBJ1-5	TGTGCCAGCAGTGAGAAAAGGGGCCCCGGGTCCCAGCATTTT	CASSEKRGPGSQHF
TRBD2	many	TRBV29-1	TRBJ2-1	TGCAGCGTTGAGAGCTGGCTAGCGGCCTACAATGAGCAGTTCTTC	CSVESWLAAYNEQFF
NA	NA	TRBV6-1	TRBJ2-5	TGTGCCAGCAGTGATTTGGTAGAGACCCAGTACTTC	CASSDLVETQYF
TRBD1	NA	TRBV28	TRBJ2-7	TGTGCCAGCAGTAGACCGGGACAGGGGGGCGAGCAGTACTTC	CASSRPGQGGEQYF
TRBD2	NA	TRBV7-9	TRBJ2-1	TGTGCCAGCAGCTTGGGTCTGAGTTCCGGGGGGGCGACTAATGAGCAGTTCTTC	CASSLGLSSGGATNEQFF
NA	few	TRBV28	TRBJ1-1	TGTGCCAGCAGTTTGAGCGTGGTGGTTGAAGCTTTCTTT	CASSLSVVVEAFF
NA	few	TRBV6-5	TRBJ1-2	TGTGCCCCGGGTTCATTTGGCTACACCTTC	CAPGSFGYTF
NA	NA	TRBV6-6	TRBJ1-6	TGTGCCAGCAGTTACTCGGCCCCCGGTTATTCACCCCTCCACTTT	CASSYSAPGYSPLHF
NA	NA	TRBV5-1	TRBJ2-3	TGCGCCAGCCGCTGGGAGAGCCTCACAGATACGCAGTATTTT	CASRWESLTDTQYF
NA	NA	TRBV18	TRBJ1-2	TGTGCCAGCTCATCCGGACAGTTCTATGGCTACACCTTC	CASSSGQFYGYTF
NA	NA	TRBV29-1	TRBJ1-2	TGCAGCGTCTGGGGGACGGATAACTATGGCTACACCTTC	CSVWGTDNYGYTF
TRBD1	NA	TRBV15	TRBJ1-4	TGTGCCACCAGCAGAGATCCAGGGGGCGATAATGAAAAACTGTTTTTT	CATSRDPGGDNEKLFF
NA	many	TRBV12-3/TRBV12-4	TRBJ2-7	TGTGCCAGCAGCCCGGGTACCTACGAGCAGTACTTC	CASSPGTYEQYF
NA	few	TRBV20-1	TRBJ2-1	TGCAGTGCTAGAGATCGCGGCACAGGGAAGAGATTCGATGAGCAGTTCTTC	CSARDRGTGKRFDEQFF
NA	NA	TRBV29-1	TRBJ1-1	TGCAGCGCTGCCCGGATGAACACTGAAGCTTTCTTT	CSAARMNTEAFF
TRBD2	few	TRBV7-2	TRBJ2-7	TGTGCCAGCAGCCTAGCGGACTCCTACGAGCAGTACTTC	CASSLADSYEQYF
NA	NA	TRBV10-2	TRBJ2-7	TGCGCCAGCAGTGAGTCGGGCCACTGGGGGGCGGGTGAGCAGTACTTC	CASSESGHWGAGEQYF